This paragraph reports one T cell receptor beta chain. Its antigen is unidentified. These data come from a study of Graves' ophthalmopathy and Graves' hyperthyroidism. The authors enrolled newly diagnosed hyperthyroidism patients aged 18 to 65 with under 2 months' duration. Study-wide points: Among thyroid clonotypes expanded above 0.001 frequency, most also appeared in blood. Using a 13-signature model, the authors split ophthalmopathy from stable hyperthyroidism, with around 89% sensitivity and 75% to 82% specificity.

RNA transcripts provided the template for amplifying TCR beta CDR3 regions. Following a first-round RT-PCR that used HTBI primers, a second-round multiplex PCR was carried out. From the multiplex PCR reads, TCRdb called clonotypes with MiXCR, one entry per CDR3 protein. The data hold some 1.1 million distinct CDR3 sequences, with about 36% observed a single time. Material for sequencing was peripheral blood or thyroid tissue (not recorded which). The source is an adult man with Graves' hyperthyroidism.

The CDR3 protein is CASSLPGHLYEQYF. As DNA, the CDR3 is TGTGCCAGCAGCTTGCCGGGACACCTCTACGAGCAGTACTTC. The chain joins TRBV7-2 to TRBJ2-7; a possible D gene is TRBD1 (6 bases). The CDR3 sequence is 14 residues long. Germline assignment: CDR1 SGHTA and CDR2 FQGNSA. Trimming cost V 3 bases and J 3 bases, with 12 bases left between them.